The rows below give T cell receptor beta chains drawn from one sample of a study of shared clonotypes between healthy human individuals. Clones were read by immunoSEQ multiplex PCR, and TCRdb kept only the in-frame ones, dropping some. Here the sample spans a few million clones, approximately 93% being singletons. The material sequenced was naive CD4+ T cells from PBMCs. The receptors here all came from a man aged 18 to 35 in good health. Some clones in this sample may be carry-over from other donors' samples. Each CDR3 is given without its conserved first and last residue.

J: TRBJ2-1; V: TRBV5-1; CDR3: ASSLGGGFQLYNEQF
J: TRBJ1-4; V: TRBV18; CDR3: ASSPPGQGNEKLF
J: TRBJ1-5; V: TRBV28; CDR3: ASRQGGNQPQH
J: TRBJ2-3; V: TRBV7-9; CDR3: ASSRGNWDKDTQY
J: TRBJ2-7; V: TRBV6-5; CDR3: ASSYGQFAYPYEQY
J: TRBJ2-2; V: TRBV7-9; CDR3: ASRADGELF
J: TRBJ1-1; V: TRBV19; CDR3: ASSRYTTSEAF
J: TRBJ2-7; V: TRBV5-1; CDR3: ASSPAGAAYEQY
J: TRBJ1-5; V: TRBV5-1; CDR3: ASSSGELGQPQH
J: TRBJ1-5; V: TRBV28; CDR3: ANGGEGAGNQPQH
J: TRBJ1-2; V: TRBV5-4; CDR3: ASSLDGVRGYT
J: TRBJ2-1; V: TRBV13; CDR3: ASSFKYRTSGYNEQF
J: TRBJ2-5; V: TRBV13; CDR3: ASSLGQLAVQETQY
J: TRBJ1-2; V: TRBV10-3; CDR3: ATSQKRGFWDGYT
J: TRBJ2-5; V: TRBV5-3; CDR3: ARSLGKGYGAQY
J: TRBJ2-4; V: TRBV5-1; CDR3: ASSLVAGNNIQY
J: TRBJ1-2; V: TRBV19; CDR3: ASTLTGINYGYT
J: TRBJ1-1; V: TRBV7-9; CDR3: ASSRGLGTEAF
J: TRBJ1-1; V: TRBV6-5; CDR3: ASSWGGSFGTEAF
J: TRBJ2-5; V: TRBV9; CDR3: ASSLTSGRAGETQY
J: TRBJ2-5; V: TRBV11-1; CDR3: ASSPGGGREETQY
J: TRBJ2-5; V: TRBV5-1; CDR3: ASSDSQGGETQY
J: TRBJ1-4; V: TRBV5-6; CDR3: ASSFFGGGRDEKLF
J: TRBJ2-2; V: TRBV7-3; CDR3: ASSAARTGELF
J: TRBJ2-1; V: TRBV5-1; CDR3: ASRNRQNSYNEQF
J: TRBJ1-1; V: TRBV7-2; CDR3: ASSLSSVNTEAF
J: TRBJ2-1; V: TRBV4-1; CDR3: ASSQISYEQF
J: TRBJ2-3; V: TRBV5-1; CDR3: ASSLAGPSPDTQY
J: TRBJ2-2; V: TRBV2; CDR3: ASSEEGRVTGELF
J: TRBJ2-7; V: TRBV7-3; CDR3: ASSLSRDTYEQY
J: TRBJ2-2; V: TRBV2; CDR3: ASSPRGSLTGELF